The source of this TCR beta chain is a study of OX40 agonist ivuxolimab in advanced cancers. Turning to the study itself: There were three patients with partial responses, one having hepatocellular carcinoma and two cutaneous melanoma. Findings and caveats of the study: The study found among the lowest clonal expansion in partial responders at 0.1-3.0 mg/kg.

V was trimmed by 5 bases and J by 0 bases, leaving 8 bases between them. This CDR3 has 15 residues. CDR1 SEHNR and CDR2 FQNEAQ come from the germline V gene (reference sequence). Sequenced by immunoSEQ multiplex PCR; TCRdb stores in-frame clones only, minus some. The sample has tens of thousands of clones; just over 90% are singletons. Systemic immunosuppression or autoimmune disease history was grounds to exclude patients. A remark on this clone: Its matching antigen is unknown.

The sequenced sample was CD4+ or CD8+ T cells sorted from blood, obtained in a trial of the OX40 agonist ivuxolimab. The rearrangement uses TRBV7-9 and TRBJ1-6; D gene uncertain. This clonotype was sampled from an adult with an advanced solid tumor such as melanoma, head and neck, liver or kidney cancer. The CDR3 nucleotides are TGTGCCAGCAGCATAGGGAGCTCCTATAATTCACCCCTCCACTTT. The encoded protein is CASSIGSSYNSPLHF.